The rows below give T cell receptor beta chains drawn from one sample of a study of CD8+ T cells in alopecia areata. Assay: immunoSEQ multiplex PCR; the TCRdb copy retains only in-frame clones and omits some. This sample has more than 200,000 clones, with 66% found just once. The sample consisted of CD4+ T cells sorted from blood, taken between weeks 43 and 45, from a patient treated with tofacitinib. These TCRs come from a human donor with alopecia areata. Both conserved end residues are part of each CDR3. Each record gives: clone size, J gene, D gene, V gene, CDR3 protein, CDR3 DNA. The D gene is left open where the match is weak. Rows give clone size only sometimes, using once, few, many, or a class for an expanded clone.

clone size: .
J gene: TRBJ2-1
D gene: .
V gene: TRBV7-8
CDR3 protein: CASSLGRENEQFF
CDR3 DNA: TGTGCCAGCAGCTTAGGACGGGAGAATGAGCAGTTCTTC

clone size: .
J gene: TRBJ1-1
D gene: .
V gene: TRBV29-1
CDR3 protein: CSVARMNTEAFF
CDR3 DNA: TGCAGCGTTGCAAGGATGAACACTGAAGCTTTCTTT

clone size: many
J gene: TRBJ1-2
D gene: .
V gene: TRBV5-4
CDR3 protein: CASSRIQGPMGYTF
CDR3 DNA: TGTGCCAGCAGCCGAATACAGGGTCCGATGGGCTACACCTTC

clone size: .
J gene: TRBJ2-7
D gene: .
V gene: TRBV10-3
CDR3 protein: CAIKTGAPYEQYF
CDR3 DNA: TGTGCCATCAAGACAGGCGCCCCCTACGAGCAGTACTTC

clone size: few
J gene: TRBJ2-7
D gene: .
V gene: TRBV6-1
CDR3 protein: CASSENPGHTYEQYF
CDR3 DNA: TGTGCCAGCAGTGAAAATCCGGGACACACCTACGAGCAGTACTTC

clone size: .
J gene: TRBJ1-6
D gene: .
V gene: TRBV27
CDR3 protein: CASSPQGGFGSPLHF
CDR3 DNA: TGTGCCAGCAGTCCACAGGGAGGGTTTGGTTCACCCCTCCACTTT

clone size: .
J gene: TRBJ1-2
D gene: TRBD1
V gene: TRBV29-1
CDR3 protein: CSVNTGTGVGYTF
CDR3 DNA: TGCAGCGTGAACACCGGGACAGGGGTCGGCTACACCTTC

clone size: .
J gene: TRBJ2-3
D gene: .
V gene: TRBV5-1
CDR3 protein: CASREQGRTDTQYF
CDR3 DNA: TGCGCCAGCAGAGAACAGGGCCGCACAGATACGCAGTATTTT

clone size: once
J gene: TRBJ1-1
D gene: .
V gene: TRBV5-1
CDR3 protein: CASSPGDQLVVTEAFF
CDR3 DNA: TGCGCCAGCAGCCCGGGGGACCAATTAGTCGTCACTGAAGCTTTCTTT

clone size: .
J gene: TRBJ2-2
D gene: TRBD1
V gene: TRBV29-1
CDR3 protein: CSVGQGTNTGELFF
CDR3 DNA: TGCAGCGTAGGACAGGGGACAAACACCGGGGAGCTGTTTTTT

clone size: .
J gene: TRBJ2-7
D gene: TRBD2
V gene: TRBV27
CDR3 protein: CASSLWSGTSSYEQYF
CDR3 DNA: TGTGCCAGCAGTTTATGGAGCGGGACCAGCTCCTACGAGCAGTACTTC

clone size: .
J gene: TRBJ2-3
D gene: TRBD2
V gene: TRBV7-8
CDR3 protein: CASSPRLAGGSDTQYF
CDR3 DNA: TGTGCCAGCAGCCCTCGACTAGCGGGGGGCTCAGATACGCAGTATTTT

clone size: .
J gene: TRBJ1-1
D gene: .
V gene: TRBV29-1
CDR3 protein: CSVEGQLNTEAFF
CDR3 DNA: TGCAGCGTTGAAGGGCAGTTGAACACTGAAGCTTTCTTT

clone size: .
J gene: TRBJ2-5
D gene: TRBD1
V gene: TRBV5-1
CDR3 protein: CASSLTQGAPETQYF
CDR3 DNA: TGCGCCAGCAGCTTGACACAGGGGGCGCCGGAGACCCAGTACTTC

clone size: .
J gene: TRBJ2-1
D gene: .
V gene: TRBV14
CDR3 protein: CASSHGQGYNEQFF
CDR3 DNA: TGTGCCAGCAGCCACGGGCAGGGGTACAATGAGCAGTTCTTC

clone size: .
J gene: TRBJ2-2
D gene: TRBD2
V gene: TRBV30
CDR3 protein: CAWRRRGATGELFF
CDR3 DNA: TGTGCCTGGAGGAGGCGGGGGGCTACCGGGGAGCTGTTTTTT

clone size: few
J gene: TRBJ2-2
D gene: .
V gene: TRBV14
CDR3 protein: CASSQDLGLAGELFF
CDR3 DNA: TGTGCCAGCAGCCAAGATTTGGGACTTGCCGGGGAGCTGTTTTTT

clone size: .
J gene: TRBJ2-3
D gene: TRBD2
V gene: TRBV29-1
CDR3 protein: CSVSQGPSGGAADTQYF
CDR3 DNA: TGCAGCGTATCTCAGGGTCCTAGCGGGGGGGCCGCAGATACGCAGTATTTT

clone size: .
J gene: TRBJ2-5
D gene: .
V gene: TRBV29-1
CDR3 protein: CSGVGWAVEETQYF
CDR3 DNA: TGCAGCGGGGTCGGTTGGGCGGTAGAAGAGACCCAGTACTTC

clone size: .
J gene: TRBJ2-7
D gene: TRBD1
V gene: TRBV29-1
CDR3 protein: CSVMGQGFNEQYF
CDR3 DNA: TGCAGCGTAATGGGACAGGGGTTCAACGAGCAGTACTTC

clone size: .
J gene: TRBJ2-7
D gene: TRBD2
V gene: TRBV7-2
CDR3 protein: CASSYTATSGGEQYF
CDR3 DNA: TGTGCCAGCAGCTATACCGCGACTAGCGGGGGCGAGCAGTACTTC

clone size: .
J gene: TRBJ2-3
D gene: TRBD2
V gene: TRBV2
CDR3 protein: CASSLPSIPGTSGADTQYF
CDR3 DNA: TGTGCCAGCAGCCTACCATCGATCCCCGGGACTAGCGGGGCAGATACGCAGTATTTT

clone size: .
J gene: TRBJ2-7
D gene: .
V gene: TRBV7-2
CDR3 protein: CASSLGGADYEQYF
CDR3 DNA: TGTGCCAGCAGCTTAGGAGGGGCCGACTACGAGCAGTACTTC

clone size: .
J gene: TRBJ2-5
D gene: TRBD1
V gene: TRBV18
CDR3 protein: CASSPPGTAQETQYF
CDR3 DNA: TGTGCCAGCTCACCACCCGGGACAGCCCAAGAGACCCAGTACTTC

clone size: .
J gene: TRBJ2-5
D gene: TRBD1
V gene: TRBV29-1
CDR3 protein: CSFRTGLTQYF
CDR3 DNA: TGCAGCTTTCGGACAGGGCTGACCCAGTACTTC

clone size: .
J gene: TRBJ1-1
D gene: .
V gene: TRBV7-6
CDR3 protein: CASSPSDRALEAFF
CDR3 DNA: TGTGCCAGCAGTCCATCCGATAGGGCCCTTGAAGCTTTCTTT

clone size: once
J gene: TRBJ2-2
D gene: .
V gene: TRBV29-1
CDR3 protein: CSAGQNTGELFF
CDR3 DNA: TGCAGCGCGGGACAGAACACCGGGGAGCTGTTTTTT

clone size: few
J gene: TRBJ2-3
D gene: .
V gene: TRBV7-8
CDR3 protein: CASSIRDGISTDTQYF
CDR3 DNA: TGTGCCAGCAGTATAAGGGACGGAATAAGCACAGATACGCAGTATTTT

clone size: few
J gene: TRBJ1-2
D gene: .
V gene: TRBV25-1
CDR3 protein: CASSEIGDGYTF
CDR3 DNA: TGTGCCAGCAGTGAAATAGGGGATGGCTACACCTTC

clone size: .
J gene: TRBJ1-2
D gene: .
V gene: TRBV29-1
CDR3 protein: CSVDHYGYTF
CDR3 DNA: TGCAGCGTTGATCACTATGGCTACACCTTC

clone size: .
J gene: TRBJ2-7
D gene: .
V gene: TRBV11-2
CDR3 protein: CASSLEAGGSWSYEQYF
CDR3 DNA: TGTGCCAGCAGCTTAGAAGCAGGTGGGTCCTGGTCCTACGAGCAGTACTTC

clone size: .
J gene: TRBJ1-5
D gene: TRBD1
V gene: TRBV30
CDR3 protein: CALGQGVGQPQHF
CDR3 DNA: TGTGCCCTGGGACAGGGTGTAGGTCAGCCCCAGCATTTT

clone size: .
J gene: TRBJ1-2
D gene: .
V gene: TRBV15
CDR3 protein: CATSREQGAVGYGYTF
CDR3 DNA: TGTGCCACCAGCAGAGAGCAGGGTGCAGTGGGCTATGGCTACACCTTC

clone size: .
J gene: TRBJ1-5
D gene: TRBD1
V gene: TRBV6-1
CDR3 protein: CASSGLDRGGNQPQHF
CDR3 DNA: TGTGCCAGCAGTGGACTCGACAGGGGCGGGAATCAGCCCCAGCATTTT

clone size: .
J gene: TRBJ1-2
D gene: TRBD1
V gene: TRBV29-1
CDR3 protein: CSVEDLGQGANGYTF
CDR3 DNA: TGCAGCGTTGAAGATCTGGGACAGGGGGCAAATGGCTACACCTTC

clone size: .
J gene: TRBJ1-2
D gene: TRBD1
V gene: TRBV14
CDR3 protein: CARSPRQGGSRGYTF
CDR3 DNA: TGTGCCCGCAGCCCCCGACAGGGCGGAAGTAGGGGCTACACCTTC

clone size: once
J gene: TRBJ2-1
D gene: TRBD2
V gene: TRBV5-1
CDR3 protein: CASSFLAGAHYNEQFF
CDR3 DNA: TGCGCCAGCAGCTTCCTAGCGGGGGCCCACTACAATGAGCAGTTCTTC

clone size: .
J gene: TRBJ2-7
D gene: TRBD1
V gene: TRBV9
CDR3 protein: CASSAAGTGTSEQYF
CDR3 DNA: TGTGCCAGCAGTGCGGCTGGGACAGGGACAAGCGAGCAGTACTTC

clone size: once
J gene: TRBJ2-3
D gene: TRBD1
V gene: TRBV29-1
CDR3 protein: CSVGRKGATDTQYF
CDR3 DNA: TGCAGCGTTGGGCGCAAGGGGGCCACAGATACGCAGTATTTT

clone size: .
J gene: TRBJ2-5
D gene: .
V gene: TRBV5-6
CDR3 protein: CASSLDGTETQYF
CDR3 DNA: TGTGCCAGCAGCTTGGATGGGACGGAGACCCAGTACTTC

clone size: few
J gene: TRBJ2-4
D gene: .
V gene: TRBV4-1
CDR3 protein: CASSQDLLRGPQFIQYF
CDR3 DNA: TGCGCCAGCAGCCAAGATCTATTAAGGGGCCCCCAGTTCATTCAGTACTTC

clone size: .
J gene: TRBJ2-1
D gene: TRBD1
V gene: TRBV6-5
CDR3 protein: CASSQGAGEQFF
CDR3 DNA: TGTGCCAGTTCACAGGGGGCGGGTGAGCAGTTCTTC

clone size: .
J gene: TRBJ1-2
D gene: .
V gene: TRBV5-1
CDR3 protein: CASSSTENYGYTF
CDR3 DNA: TGCGCCAGCAGCTCGACAGAGAACTATGGCTACACCTTC

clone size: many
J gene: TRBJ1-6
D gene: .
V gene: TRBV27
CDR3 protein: CASSFRLNSPLHF
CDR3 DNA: TGTGCCAGCAGTTTCCGCCTTAATTCACCCCTCCACTTT

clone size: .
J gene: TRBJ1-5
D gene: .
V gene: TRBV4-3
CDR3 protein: CASSQDLINQPQHF
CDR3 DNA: TGCGCCAGCAGCCAAGATTTGATCAATCAGCCCCAGCATTTT

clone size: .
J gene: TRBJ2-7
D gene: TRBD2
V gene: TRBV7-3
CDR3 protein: CASSPGLAGSYEQYF
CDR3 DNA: TGTGCCAGCAGTCCAGGACTAGCGGGGAGCTACGAGCAGTACTTC

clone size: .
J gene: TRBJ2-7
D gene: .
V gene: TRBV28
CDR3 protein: CASGGAGGSYEQYF
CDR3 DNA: TGTGCCAGCGGGGGGGCAGGCGGTTCCTACGAGCAGTACTTC

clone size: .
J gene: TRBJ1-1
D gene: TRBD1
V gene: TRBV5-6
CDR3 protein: CASSLTGGGNTEAFF
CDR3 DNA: TGTGCCAGCAGCTTGACAGGGGGAGGGAACACTGAAGCTTTCTTT

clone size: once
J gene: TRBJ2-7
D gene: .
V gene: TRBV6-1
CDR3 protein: CASSEVSGGHPYEQYF
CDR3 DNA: TGTGCCAGCAGTGAAGTCTCCGGCGGACACCCCTACGAGCAGTACTTC

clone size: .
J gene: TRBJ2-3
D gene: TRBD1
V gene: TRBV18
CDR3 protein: CASSRGQGFTDTQYF
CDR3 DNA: TGTGCCAGCTCACGCGGACAGGGGTTCACAGATACGCAGTATTTT

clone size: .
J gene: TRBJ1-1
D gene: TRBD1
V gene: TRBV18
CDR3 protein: CASSQSRGTEAFF
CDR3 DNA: TGTGCCAGCTCACAATCCAGGGGGACTGAAGCTTTCTTT

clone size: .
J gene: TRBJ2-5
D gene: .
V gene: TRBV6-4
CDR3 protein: CASNRDTQETQYF
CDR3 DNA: TGTGCCAGCAACCGGGACACCCAAGAGACCCAGTACTTC

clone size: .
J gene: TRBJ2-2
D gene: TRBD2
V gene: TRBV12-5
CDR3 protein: CASGLARLAGGTNTGELFF
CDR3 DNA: TGTGCTAGTGGTTTGGCCCGACTAGCGGGGGGAACGAACACCGGGGAGCTGTTTTTT

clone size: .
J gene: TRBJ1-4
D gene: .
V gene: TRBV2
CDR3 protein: CASSGGKATNEKLFF
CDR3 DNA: TGTGCCAGCAGTGGAGGGAAGGCGACTAATGAAAAACTGTTTTTT

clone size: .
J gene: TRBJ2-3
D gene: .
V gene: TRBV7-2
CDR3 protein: CASSRTPGGTDTQYF
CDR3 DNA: TGTGCCAGCAGCCGTACCCCGGGCGGCACAGATACGCAGTATTTT

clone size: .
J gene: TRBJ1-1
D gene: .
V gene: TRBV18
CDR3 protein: CASSPQRSLNTEAFF
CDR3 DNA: TGTGCCAGCTCACCTCAGCGTAGTTTGAACACTGAAGCTTTCTTT

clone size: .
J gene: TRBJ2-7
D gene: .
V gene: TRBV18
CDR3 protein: CASSPGPYEQYF
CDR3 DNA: TGTGCCAGCTCACCAGGTCCCTACGAGCAGTACTTC

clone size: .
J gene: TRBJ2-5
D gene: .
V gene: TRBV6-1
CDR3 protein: CATTEGLRETQYF
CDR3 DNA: TGTGCCACTACCGAGGGGTTGCGGGAGACCCAGTACTTC